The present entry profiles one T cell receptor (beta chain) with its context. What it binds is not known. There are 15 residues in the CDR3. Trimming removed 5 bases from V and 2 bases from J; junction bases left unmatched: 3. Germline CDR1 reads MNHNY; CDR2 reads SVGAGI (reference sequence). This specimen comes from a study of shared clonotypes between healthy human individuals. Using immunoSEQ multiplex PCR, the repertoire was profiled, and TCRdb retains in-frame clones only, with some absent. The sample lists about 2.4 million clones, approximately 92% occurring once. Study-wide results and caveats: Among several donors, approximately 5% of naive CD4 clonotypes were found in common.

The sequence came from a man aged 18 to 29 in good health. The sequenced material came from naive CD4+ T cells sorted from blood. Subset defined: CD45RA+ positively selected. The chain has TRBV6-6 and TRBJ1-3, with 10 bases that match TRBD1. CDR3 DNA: TGTGCCAGCAGTCCGACAGGGGGCCCTGGAAACACCATATATTTT. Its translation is CASSPTGGPGNTIYF.